The following is a T cell receptor (beta chain) sequence with its context. Per sorted-subset replicate PCR, input was approximately 0.2 ug DNA, representing some 30,000 T cell genomes. Authors' data handling: There were no quality scores in the junction-only immunoSEQ sequences, so filtering differed. Assay: immunoSEQ multiplex PCR; the TCRdb copy retains only in-frame clones and omits some. The V and J calls and clone size are taken from that table; D and trimming were inferred from the DNA. The profile covers around 2,000,000 clones, with 90% to 95% appearing a single time and 0.13% taken by the ten largest. Trimming took 1 base from V and 4 from J, leaving 9 bases between them. The CDR3 is 14 residues long. The V gene's germline CDR1 is SGHRS and CDR2 YFSETQ. The data originate from a study of shared clonotypes between healthy human individuals.

The chain is built from TRBV5-1 and TRBJ2-1; D is unclear. The specimen sequenced was naive CD4+ T cells sorted from blood. Indicated subset: CD45RA+ positively selected. This clonotype originated in a man aged 18 to 29 in good health. The CDR3 coding sequence is TGCGCCAGCAGCTTGTTGTCTGATTACAATGAGCAGTTCTTC. This sequence encodes CASSLLSDYNEQFF.